This T cell receptor beta chain stems from a study of identical twins. Overall study findings and caveats: Within cord blood, abundant beta clonotypes carried fewer insertions, but memory repertoires showed no such trend.

The ends were cut back, 0 bases at V and 3 bases at J, with 17 bases in the middle. CDR1 MNHEY and CDR2 SMNVEV come from the germline V gene (reference sequence). The CDR3 is 18 residues long. TCRdb processed the 5' RACE reads anew with MiXCR; each CDR3 protein has one entry. The sample has some 300,000 distinct CDR3 sequences, approximately 13% seen once. This clonotype occurred a few times. As yet, its antigen is unknown. The data were also submitted as part of a second study, on yellow fever vaccine responses in identical twins.

This sequence originates from a woman aged 18-30 years in good health. The V call is TRBV27, the J call TRBJ2-2, with a possible D match to TRBD1 (6 bases). The sample comprised CD8+ T cells sorted from blood. CDR3 coding DNA: TGTGCCAGCAGTTTATCCTGGGACACGCCGACGGACACCGGGGAGCTGTTTTTT. As protein: CASSLSWDTPTDTGELFF.